The 23 T cell receptor beta chains listed next were all sequenced from one sample in a study of human T cells and chemical hapten exposure. Whole blood that had not been fractionated was the source of extracted total RNA. TCRdb fed the 5' RACE reads into MiXCR, producing one record per CDR3 protein. The repertoire consists of roughly 110,000 distinct CDR3 sequences, with approximately 20% occurring once and the leading ten covering roughly 3.1%. These receptors were obtained from a human donor in good health.

This sequence joins TRBV28 and TRBJ2-7; D remains unclear. The CDR3 extends over 12 amino acids. Trimming took 5 bases from V and 4 from J, leaving 9 bases between them. Germline V lookup: CDR1 MDHEN, CDR2 SYDVKM. CDR3 bases: TGTGCCAGCAGTATTACGCCTTACGAGCAGTACTTC. Protein sequence: CASSITPYEQYF.

This clonotype was seen a handful of times. The chain is built from TRBV29-1 and TRBJ1-1; no clear D gene. This CDR3 is 13 amino acids long. V shed 6 bases and J shed 4 bases, with 15 bases lying between them. The V gene's germline CDR1 is SQVTM and CDR2 ANQGSEA. The CDR3 region has the DNA TGCAGCGTAGCAAAGCTAATGAGCACTGAAGCTTTCTTT. This sequence encodes CSVAKLMSTEAFF.

This clonotype was seen at least ten times. The gene calls are TRBV11-2 and TRBJ2-5, with D maybe TRBD2 (7 bases). The CDR3 is made up of 15 amino acids. Trimming took 4 bases from V and 4 from J, leaving 16 bases between them. Germline loops: CDR1 SGHAT, CDR2 FQNNGV. The CDR3 loop reads CASSSFGGGAETQYF. CDR3 sequence (DNA): TGTGCCAGCAGCTCCTTTGGGGGGGGCGCAGAGACCCAGTACTTC.

The rearrangement uses TRBV6-1 and TRBJ1-2, with no clear D. V was shortened by 3 bases and J by 4 bases, with 12 bases between the two germline ends. Germline assignment: CDR1 MNHNS and CDR2 SASEGT. CDR3 size: 14 residues. CDR3 nucleotide sequence: TGTGCCAGCAGTGAGTCGGCACAGATCTATGGCTACACCTTC. Translated: CASSESAQIYGYTF.

This clonotype showed up just a few times. This chain joins TRBV5-1 and TRBJ1-4; no reliable D call. Trimming took 2 bases from V and 5 from J, leaving 7 bases between them. CDR1 is SGHRS and CDR2 is YFSETQ in the germline V gene. This CDR3 is built from 13 residues. CDR3 loop: CASSLDPNEKLFF. The CDR3 bases are TGCGCCAGCAGCTTAGACCCAAATGAAAAACTGTTTTTT.

This clonotype was found a few times. The J gene is TRBJ2-7, the V gene TRBV10-2; 8 bases map to TRBD1. J lost 7 bases, V lost 6 bases, and 11 bases had no gene match. Germline CDR1 WSHSY, CDR2 SAAADI. The CDR3 sequence is 14 residues long. Here the CDR3 reads CASSPGTGLLEQYF. For the CDR3, the DNA is TGCGCCAGCAGCCCCGGGACAGGTCTATTGGAGCAGTACTTC.

In this sample, this clonotype turned up a few times. The V and J genes are TRBV28 and TRBJ2-1; D unresolved. The CDR3 has 13 residues. Germline CDR1 MDHEN, CDR2 SYDVKM. V was cut by 2 bases and J by 7 bases, with 9 bases left in between. CDR3 sequence: CASSLTKINEQFF. CDR3 coding DNA: TGTGCCAGCAGTTTAACCAAGATTAATGAGCAGTTCTTC.

This clonotype was seen more than once but under ten times. V usage is TRBV11-1 and J usage is TRBJ1-1; TRBD1 aligns across 7 bases. CDR3 length: 16 residues. The germline CDR1 and CDR2 sequences are SGHAT and FQDESV (reference sequence). With 5 bases clipped from V and 6 bases from J, the junction kept 15 bases outside the gene matches. The DNA for the CDR3 is TGTGCCAGCAGCGTAGACCCCAGGGGGGTTATCGCTGAAGCTTTCTTT. It translates to CASSVDPRGVIAEAFF.

The V call is TRBV7-6, the J call TRBJ2-5; 7 bases fit TRBD1. CDR3 length equals 13 residues. After removal of 5 bases from V and 3 bases from J, the junction contained 3 bases not matched to a gene. Looked up from germline, CDR1 is SGHVS and CDR2 is FNYEAQ. The CDR3 DNA is TGTGCCAGCAGCATAGACAGGGAAGAGACCCAGTACTTC. Its translation: CASSIDREETQYF.

This clonotype appeared a few times. This CDR3 is CASSRLYEQYF. The CDR3 nucleotides are TGTGCCAGCAGCCGACTTTACGAGCAGTACTTC. The chain links TRBV3-1 to TRBJ2-7; D unclear. Looked up from germline, CDR1 is LGHDT and CDR2 is YNNKEL (reference sequence). The CDR3 covers 11 residues. Trimming cost V 4 bases and J 4 bases, with 5 bases left between them.

This chain connects TRBV13 to TRBJ2-7; 9 bases match TRBD2. V trimming: 8 bases; J trimming: 4 bases; junction bases outside the gene matches: 9. This CDR3 is built from 14 residues. Per the germline V gene, CDR1 is PRHDT and CDR2 is FYEKMQ (reference sequence). Written as DNA, the CDR3 is TGTGCCAGCCGACGAGCGGGGGGAATATACGAGCAGTACTTC. Translation: CASRRAGGIYEQYF.

The chain links TRBV3-1 to TRBJ2-7; D is uncertain. The CDR3 extends over 12 amino acids. CDR1 LGHDT and CDR2 YNNKEL come from the germline V gene (reference sequence). The V gene lost 5 bases and the J gene lost 2 bases, with 7 bases spanning the gap. CDR3 in amino acids: CASSSPTYEQYF. As DNA, the CDR3 is TGTGCCAGCAGCTCCCCTACCTACGAGCAGTACTTC.

The genes are TRBV28 and TRBJ2-1, with D maybe TRBD2 (6 bases). Trimming cost V 6 bases and J 4 bases, with 22 bases left between them. This CDR3 is built from 17 residues. Germline loops: CDR1 MDHEN, CDR2 SYDVKM. DNA of the CDR3: TGTGCCAGCAGCGTTTCCCACAACGGGCGGGGTTACAATGAGCAGTTCTTC. This translates into CASSVSHNGRGYNEQFF.

The V call is TRBV4-1, the J call TRBJ2-3; the match to TRBD2 covers 11 bases. Losses at the gene ends were 0 bases for V and 6 bases for J; bases not matched to a gene: 17. The germline gives CDR1 MGHRA, CDR2 YSYEKL. The CDR3 contains 20 residues. The CDR3 protein is CASSQEGASGRTLAQDTQYF. Written as DNA, the CDR3 is TGCGCCAGCAGCCAAGAAGGTGCTAGCGGGAGGACGCTGGCACAGGATACGCAGTATTTT.

This clonotype appeared a few times. CDR3 protein: CASKRSPTDTQYF. As DNA, the CDR3 is TGTGCCAGCAAGCGGAGTCCCACAGATACGCAGTATTTT. V usage is TRBV5-4 and J usage is TRBJ2-3; possible D gene TRBD2, 5 bases. This CDR3 is 13 amino acids long. Germline-derived CDR1 and CDR2 are SGHNT and YYREEE (reference sequence). Deletions cut 6 bases from V and 2 bases from J, with 10 bases between.

V and J are TRBV10-3 and TRBJ1-1; 11 bases are a match to TRBD1. This CDR3 contains 14 residues. J gave up 5 bases and V 6 bases, and 5 bases lay outside the gene matches. Germline V lookup: CDR1 ENHRY, CDR2 SYGVKD. CDR3 coding DNA: TGTGCCATCAGCCGGGACAGGGGGTGGACTGAAGCTTTCTTT. Its translation: CAISRDRGWTEAFF.

In its sample, this clonotype was seen a few times. The V call is TRBV7-2, the J call TRBJ2-7; 8 bases align to TRBD2. The CDR3 totals 13 residues. V was clipped by 5 bases and J by 5 bases; unmatched bases: 5. CDR1 and CDR2 from the germline V gene are SGHTA and FQGNSA. The CDR3 DNA sequence: TGTGCCAGCAGCGGAGCGGGAGCAGACGAGCAGTACTTC. It translates to CASSGAGADEQYF.

A few counts support this clonotype. The J gene is TRBJ2-7, the V gene TRBV20-1, with 8 positions matching TRBD1. J gave up 2 bases and V 8 bases, and 5 bases lay outside the gene matches. The CDR3 contains 12 residues. The germline CDR1 and CDR2 sequences are DFQATT and SNEGSKA (reference sequence). The CDR3 is CSQTGAPYEQYF. In nucleotides, the CDR3 is TGCAGTCAGACAGGGGCCCCCTACGAGCAGTACTTC.

This clonotype has more than one count but fewer than ten. The chain employs TRBV28 and TRBJ1-4, with D possibly matching TRBD1 (6 bases). V lost 5 bases, J lost 8 bases, and 18 bases lay in between. The CDR3 sequence is 15 residues long. CDR1 MDHEN and CDR2 SYDVKM come from the germline V gene. Written as DNA, the CDR3 is TGTGCCAGCAGTCCCCGTGAAGGGGGTAAGGAAAAACTGTTTTTT. Translating gives CASSPREGGKEKLFF.

This sequence joins TRBV6-1 and TRBJ1-4; 7 positions match TRBD1. The CDR3 covers 15 residues. Trimming cost V 4 bases and J 8 bases; bases outside gene matches: 10. CDR1 and CDR2 from the germline V gene are MNHNS and SASEGT. The DNA for the CDR3 is TGTGCCAGCAGTGCGATGACAGGGCGGGGAGAAAAACTGTTTTTT. The encoded protein is CASSAMTGRGEKLFF.

The chain employs TRBV6-5 and TRBJ1-2; D might be TRBD1 (5 bases). The V gene's germline CDR1 is MNHEY and CDR2 SVGAGI. The CDR3 is made up of 13 amino acids. Trimming took off 2 bases at V and 8 bases at J, with 12 bases between the two ends. In DNA, the CDR3 is TGTGCCAGCAGTTACGCGGGGGTAGGCGGCTACACCTTC. It translates to CASSYAGVGGYTF.

This clonotype was counted at least ten times. This rearrangement joins TRBV20-1 to TRBJ2-3, with D hard to call. The CDR3 sequence is 14 residues long. Trimming took 3 bases from V and 2 from J, leaving 12 bases between them. Germline loops: CDR1 DFQATT, CDR2 SNEGSKA (reference sequence). The CDR3, as DNA: TGCAGTGCTAGTAGATACCCATTCACAGATACGCAGTATTTT. Its translation is CSASRYPFTDTQYF.

This clonotype was counted only a few times. V and J are TRBV19 and TRBJ2-3, with TRBD2 as a possible D gene (5 bases). From germline, CDR1 is LNHDA and CDR2 SQIVND (reference sequence). CDR3 length: 13 amino acids. Trimming took 3 bases from V and 4 from J, leaving 8 bases between them. CDR3 sequence: CASSIGAADTQYF. The CDR3 nucleotides are TGTGCCAGTAGTATTGGAGCGGCAGATACGCAGTATTTT.